Presented here are 23 T cell receptor beta chains from one specimen sequenced in a study of response to subunit inactivated influenza vaccine. TCRdb reprocessed the RT-PCR reads via MiXCR and lists one record per CDR3 protein. The sample includes about 570,000 distinct CDR3 sequences, approximately 12% seen only once; the top ten take about 10%. Material: PBMCs from blood, obtained on the day of vaccination. Receptors originate from a man in his fifties who received an inactivated influenza vaccine.

This sequence joins TRBV10-3 and TRBJ2-1; 9 nucleotides line up with TRBD2. The V gene end was trimmed by 6 bases and the J gene end by 0 bases; junction bases not matched to a gene: 3. Germline lookup yields CDR1 ENHRY and CDR2 SYGVKD. The CDR3 contains 15 residues. The CDR3 here is CAIRRTSDSYNEQFF. The CDR3 bases are TGTGCCATCAGACGGACTAGCGACTCCTACAATGAGCAGTTCTTC.

This rearrangement joins TRBV5-1 to TRBJ1-6; 10 nucleotides align to TRBD1. Germline V gene data show CDR1 as SGHRS and CDR2 as YFSETQ. Trimming removed 3 bases from V and 7 bases from J; junction bases left unmatched: 4. The length of the CDR3 is 15 residues. The CDR3 coding sequence is TGCGCCAGCAGCTCGGACAGGGGGGTAAATTCACCCCTCCACTTT. Its protein product is CASSSDRGVNSPLHF.

The gene calls are TRBV5-6 and TRBJ2-5; D possibly uses TRBD1 or TRBD2 (6 bases each). This CDR3 is 15 amino acids long. V dropped 4 bases and J dropped 5 bases, with 18 bases sitting between them. Germline V CDR1 and CDR2: SGHDT, YYEEEE. CDR3 amino acids: CASSTARGLHETQYF. As DNA, the CDR3 is TGTGCCAGCAGCACCGCCCGGGGGCTTCATGAGACCCAGTACTTC.

This clonotype was found a few times. The chain employs TRBV18 and TRBJ2-2; 8 bases are shared with TRBD1. The CDR3 totals 14 residues. CDR1 and CDR2 (germline): KGHSH, LQKENI. V shed 8 bases and J 4 bases; nucleotides not matched to a gene: 6. The CDR3, as DNA: TGTGCCAGCCAAGGACAGGGATCCACCGGGGAGCTGTTTTTT. It yields the protein CASQGQGSTGELFF. The variable domain in full, completed from reference TRBV18 and TRBJ2-2, reads NAGVMQNPRHLVRRRGQEARLRCSPMKGHSHVYWYRQLPEEGLKFMVYLQKENIIDESGMPKERFSAEFPKEGPSILRIQQVVRGDSAAYFCASQGQGSTGELFFGEGSRLTVL.

This clonotype has only a few counts. This chain joins TRBV20-1 and TRBJ2-1; 9 nucleotides agree with TRBD2. There are 14 residues in the CDR3. Germline-derived CDR1 and CDR2 are DFQATT and SNEGSKA (reference sequence). V trimming: 4 bases; J trimming: 4 bases; junction bases outside the gene matches: 5. The CDR3, as DNA: TGCAGTGCTATTAGCGGGGGCCAGTACAATGAGCAGTTCTTC. It translates to CSAISGGQYNEQFF.

This clonotype turned up a few times. This chain uses TRBV7-8 with TRBJ2-2; 10 bases line up with TRBD1. The junction had 12 bases not matched to a gene; V was cut back by 5 bases and J by 3 bases. Germline values: CDR1 SGHVS, CDR2 FQNEAQ. The CDR3 is 18 amino acids. The CDR3 spells CASSLNRDRGYDTGELFF. The DNA of the CDR3 is TGTGCCAGCAGCCTAAACCGGGACAGGGGATATGACACCGGGGAGCTGTTTTTT.

This clonotype was counted only a few times. The chain joins TRBV9 to TRBJ1-5; D is unclear. The length of the CDR3 is 14 residues. The ends were cut back, 0 bases at V and 3 bases at J, with 7 bases in the middle. CDR1 and CDR2 (germline): SGDLS, YYNGEE. This chain's CDR3 is CASSVDPNNQPQHF. DNA of the CDR3: TGTGCCAGCAGCGTAGACCCCAACAATCAGCCCCAGCATTTT.

V gene TRBV20-1 combines with J gene TRBJ2-5; tentative D call: TRBD1 (6 bases). The germline CDR1 and CDR2 sequences are DFQATT and SNEGSKA (reference sequence). Trimming pared 0 bases from V and 5 bases from J, leaving 25 bases between. The CDR3 length is 18 residues. The DNA for the CDR3 is TGCAGTGCTAGAGATCAGCCGGGACATAGTTCCTTCACGGAGACCCAGTACTTC. Amino acid sequence: CSARDQPGHSSFTETQYF.

This clonotype appeared a few times. The chain links TRBV6-2 or TRBV6-3 to TRBJ2-7; D could derive from TRBD1 or TRBD2 (6 bases each). The CDR3 sequence is 14 residues long. Germline V gives CDR1 MNHEY, CDR2 SVGEGT. V gave up 7 bases and J gave up 5 bases, with 18 bases separating them. CDR3 amino acids: CASTPWGATHEQYF. The CDR3 coding sequence is TGTGCCAGCACCCCATGGGGGGCGACCCACGAGCAGTACTTC.

The chain joins TRBV4-2 to TRBJ2-1, with 11 bases matching TRBD2. This CDR3 has 19 amino acids. Germline V lookup: CDR1 LGHNA, CDR2 YNFKEQ. V lost 0 bases to trimming and J lost 2 bases; unmatched junction nucleotides: 9. The CDR3 DNA sequence: TGTGCCAGCAGCCAAGAGGGTAGCGGGAGGGCCTTAGCCTACAATGAGCAGTTCTTC. Translation: CASSQEGSGRALAYNEQFF.

This clonotype was seen a few times. The rearrangement uses TRBV28 and TRBJ2-1, with a tentative D call TRBD1 (6 bases). CDR1 and CDR2 from the germline V gene are MDHEN and SYDVKM. Trimming pared 6 bases from V and 16 bases from J, leaving 22 bases between. This CDR3 region has 13 residues. The CDR3 sequence: CASRQGLVSSCFF. The CDR3 region has the DNA TGTGCCAGCAGGCAGGGGCTGGTCAGCAGCTGTTTCTTC.

This clonotype was seen repeatedly, ten times or more. The rearrangement uses TRBV7-9 and TRBJ2-3; possible D gene TRBD1, 6 bases. The V and J ends lost 3 bases and 4 bases respectively, with 8 bases between them. CDR3 length: 13 residues. Germline V gene data show CDR1 as SEHNR and CDR2 as FQNEAQ (reference sequence). The CDR3 DNA follows: TGTGCCAGCAGCTTTGGACAGTCAGATACGCAGTATTTT. It specifies CASSFGQSDTQYF. Full variable domain (missing parts from reference TRBV7-9 and TRBJ2-3): DTGVSQNPRHKITKRGQNVTFRCDPISEHNRLYWYRQTLGQGPEFLTYFQNEAQLEKSRLLSDRFSAERPKGSFSTLEIQRTEQGDSAMYLCASSFGQSDTQYFGPGTRLTVL.

This chain connects TRBV15 to TRBJ2-2; no definite D call. CDR1 is LNHNV, CDR2 YYDKDF, per germline (reference sequence). Trimming cost V 7 bases and J 4 bases, with 10 bases left between them. The CDR3 contains 13 residues. In DNA, the CDR3 is TGTGCCACCAAACGGGCGTTCACCGGGGAGCTGTTTTTT. This translates into CATKRAFTGELFF.

The V and J genes are TRBV20-1 and TRBJ2-7, with TRBD1 matching over 10 bases. J was trimmed by 3 bases and V by 6 bases; bases with no gene match: 8. This CDR3 is 14 amino acids long. Germline CDR1 and CDR2: DFQATT and SNEGSKA (reference sequence). In DNA, the CDR3 is TGCAGTGCGAGGGACAGGGGCGTATACTACGAGCAGTACTTC. Its translation: CSARDRGVYYEQYF.

The chain links TRBV14 to TRBJ1-2; TRBD1 matches 7 bases. With 0 bases clipped from V and 4 bases from J, the junction kept 2 bases outside the gene matches. Germline V lookup: CDR1 SGHDN, CDR2 FVKESK. The CDR3 sequence is 14 residues long. The CDR3 bases are TGTGCCAGCAGCCAAGAACAGGGGATCTATGGCTACACCTTC. It translates to CASSQEQGIYGYTF.

This clonotype showed up just a few times. V is TRBV18 and J is TRBJ2-2; TRBD1 aligns across 7 bases. Per germline, CDR1 KGHSH and CDR2 LQKENI. The CDR3 is made up of 15 amino acids. V lost 4 bases, J lost 6 bases, and 8 bases stayed unmatched. The CDR3 loop is CASSLNRGQPGELFF. The CDR3 DNA reads as TGTGCCAGCTCACTAAACAGGGGACAGCCCGGGGAGCTGTTTTTT.

This clonotype was seen a handful of times. The rearrangement joins TRBV7-2 to TRBJ1-1; no definite D call. CDR3 length: 16 residues. From germline, CDR1 is SGHTA and CDR2 FQGNSA. Trimming took 3 bases from V and 1 from J, leaving 15 bases between them. CDR3 in amino acids: CASSFGQGPANTEAFF. The DNA for the CDR3 is TGTGCCAGCAGCTTCGGCCAAGGGCCCGCGAACACTGAAGCTTTCTTT.

V and J are TRBV18 and TRBJ1-1, with D unresolved. CDR3 size: 13 residues. Trimming removed 6 bases at V and 5 bases at J, with 13 bases between. Germline CDR1 and CDR2: KGHSH and LQKENI. DNA of the CDR3: TGTGCCAGCTCTAATTGGGGAGGAACTGAAGCTTTCTTT. Translation: CASSNWGGTEAFF.

CDR3 sequence (DNA): TGTGCCAGCTCCCTTGACAGGGTTCTTCGGCCCCAGCATTTT. It codes for CASSLDRVLRPQHF. The rearrangement links TRBV2 to TRBJ1-5; 7 bases are shared with TRBD1. From germline, CDR1 is SNHLY and CDR2 FYNNEI. This CDR3 region has 14 residues. Trimming removed 8 bases from V and 9 bases from J; junction bases left unmatched: 13.

This clonotype occurred a few times. The chain couples TRBV4-2 to TRBJ2-2, with 11 bases fitting TRBD1. The length of the CDR3 is 14 residues. With 3 bases clipped from V and 7 bases from J, the junction kept 1 base outside the gene matches. CDR1 and CDR2 (germline): LGHNA, YNFKEQ. The CDR3 DNA sequence: TGTGCCAGCAGCCAGGACAGGGGGCGCGGGGAGCTGTTTTTT. Encoded protein: CASSQDRGRGELFF.

The V gene is TRBV30, the J gene TRBJ2-3; D gene unclear. The CDR3 covers 13 residues. In germline, CDR1 is GTSNPN, CDR2 SVGIG (reference sequence). V dropped 3 bases and J dropped 5 bases, with 12 bases sitting between them. CDR3: CAWSVVPGDTQYF. The DNA of the CDR3 is TGTGCCTGGAGCGTCGTACCCGGAGATACGCAGTATTTT.

The chain recombines TRBV6-1 with TRBJ2-5; the D gene is possibly TRBD2 (5 bases). The V end lost 6 bases, the J end lost 0 bases, and 8 bases lay between the germline ends. Germline V gene data show CDR1 as MNHNS and CDR2 as SASEGT. The CDR3 totals 13 residues. The CDR3 bases are TGTGCCAGCAGACGGACTTACCAAGAGACCCAGTACTTC. Translated: CASRRTYQETQYF.

This clonotype showed up many times. The rearrangement uses TRBV20-1 and TRBJ2-1, with 9 bases matching TRBD2. In germline, CDR1 is DFQATT, CDR2 SNEGSKA (reference sequence). The CDR3 is 14 residues long. J gave up 7 bases and V 3 bases, and 7 bases lay outside the gene matches. The CDR3: CSASDASGANEQFF. CDR3 sequence (DNA): TGCAGTGCTAGTGACGCTAGCGGGGCTAATGAGCAGTTCTTC.